This T cell receptor beta chain was sequenced in a study of T cell changes during pregnancy in multiple sclerosis. Profiling relied on immunoSEQ multiplex PCR, and the TCRdb table lists in-frame clones only, not all of them. The data contain under 70,000 clones, 91% of them singletons. The CDR3 loop spans 17 amino acids. V trimming: 3 bases; J trimming: 4 bases; junction bases outside the gene matches: 10. Germline assignment: CDR1 SGDLS and CDR2 YYNGEE. Sequenced material: CD4+ T cells from peripheral blood mononuclear cells, taken in the first trimester of pregnancy. The TCR originated in a female donor with multiple sclerosis, enrolled in a pregnancy study. The V and J genes are TRBV9 and TRBJ2-1, with TRBD2 identical over 10 bases. DNA of the CDR3: TGTGCCAGCAGCGCAAAGTATAGCGGGGGGACATACAATGAGCAGTTCTTC. Protein product: CASSAKYSGGTYNEQFF.